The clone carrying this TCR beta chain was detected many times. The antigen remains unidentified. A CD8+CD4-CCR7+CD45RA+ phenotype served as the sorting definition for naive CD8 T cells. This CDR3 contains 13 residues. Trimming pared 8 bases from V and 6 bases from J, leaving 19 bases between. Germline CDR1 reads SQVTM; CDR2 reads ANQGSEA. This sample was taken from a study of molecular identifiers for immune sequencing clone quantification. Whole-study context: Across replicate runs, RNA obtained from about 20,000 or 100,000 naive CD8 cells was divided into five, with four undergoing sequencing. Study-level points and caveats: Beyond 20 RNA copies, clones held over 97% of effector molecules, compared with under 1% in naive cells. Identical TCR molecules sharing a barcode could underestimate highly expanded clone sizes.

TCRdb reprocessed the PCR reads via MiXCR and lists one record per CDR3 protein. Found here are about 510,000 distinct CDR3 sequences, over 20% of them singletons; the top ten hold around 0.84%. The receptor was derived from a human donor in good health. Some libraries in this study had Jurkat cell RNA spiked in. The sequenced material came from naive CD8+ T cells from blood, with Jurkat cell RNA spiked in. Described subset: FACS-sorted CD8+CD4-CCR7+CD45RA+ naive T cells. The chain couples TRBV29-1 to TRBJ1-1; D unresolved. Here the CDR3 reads CSPEEGNGAEAFF. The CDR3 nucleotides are TGCAGCCCCGAGGAAGGGAACGGGGCTGAAGCTTTCTTT. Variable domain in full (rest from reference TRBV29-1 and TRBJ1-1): SAVISQKPSRDICQRGTSLTIQCQVDSQVTMMFWYRQQPGQSLTLIATANQGSEATYESGFVIDKFPISRPNLTFSTLTVSNMSPEDSSIYLCSPEEGNGAEAFFGQGTRLTVV.